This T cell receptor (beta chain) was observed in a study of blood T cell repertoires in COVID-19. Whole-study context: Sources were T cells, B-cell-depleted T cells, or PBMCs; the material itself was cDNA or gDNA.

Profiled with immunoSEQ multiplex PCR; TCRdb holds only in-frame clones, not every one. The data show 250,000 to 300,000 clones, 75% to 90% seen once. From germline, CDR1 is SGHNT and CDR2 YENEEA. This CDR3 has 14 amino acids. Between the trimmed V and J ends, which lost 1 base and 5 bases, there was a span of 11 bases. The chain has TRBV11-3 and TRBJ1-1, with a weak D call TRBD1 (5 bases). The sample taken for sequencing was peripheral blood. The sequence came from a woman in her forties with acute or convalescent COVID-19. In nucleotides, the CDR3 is TGTGCCAGCAGCTTAGGACAGTCCCAAACTGAAGCTTTCTTT. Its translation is CASSLGQSQTEAFF.